Below are 5 T cell receptor beta chains sequenced from a single sample in a study of T cell responses to AZD1222 COVID-19 vaccine. The assay was immunoSEQ multiplex PCR, and TCRdb's table has in-frame clones only and misses some. The table includes some 130,000 clones, about 90% detected once. The sample consisted of peripheral blood, taken 28 days after the second AZD1222 dose. The source is an adult who received the AZD1222 COVID-19 vaccine.

The genes are TRBV4-1 and TRBJ2-7; 7 bases are shared with TRBD1. V shed 2 bases and J 1 base; nucleotides not matched to a gene: 5. The CDR3 has 15 amino acids. Germline loops: CDR1 MGHRA, CDR2 YSYEKL. CDR3: CASSQFGTASYEQYF. The CDR3 DNA reads TGCGCCAGCAGCCAATTCGGGACAGCGTCCTACGAGCAGTACTTC.

The rearrangement joins TRBV27 to TRBJ2-7; D is unresolved. Germline V gene sequence: CDR1 MNHEY, CDR2 SMNVEV (reference sequence). The CDR3 covers 15 residues. V dropped 2 bases and J dropped 4 bases, with 15 bases sitting between them. CDR3 DNA: TGTGCCAGCAGTTTAGCCAAGGGTTTTGGTTACGAGCAGTACTTC. This gives the protein CASSLAKGFGYEQYF.

This chain uses TRBV2 with TRBJ2-7, with D perhaps TRBD2 (5 bases). Trimming left V 11 bases short and J 6 bases short, with 20 bases between. Germline assignment: CDR1 SNHLY and CDR2 FYNNEI. The CDR3 has 13 amino acids. The CDR3 nucleotides read TGTGCCTTCGAAGGGCAGGCGGGCGGCGAGCAGTACTTC. Its protein product is CAFEGQAGGEQYF.

J is TRBJ2-7 and V is TRBV5-1, with 7 positions matching TRBD2. The CDR3 runs 14 residues. In germline, CDR1 is SGHRS, CDR2 YFSETQ. V trimming: 3 bases; J trimming: 0 bases; junction bases outside the gene matches: 3. DNA for the CDR3: TGCGCCAGCAGCTGGGAGGGGCCCTCCTACGAGCAGTACTTC. This gives the protein CASSWEGPSYEQYF.

The chain uses TRBV7-2 and TRBJ2-7; 11 bases are a match to TRBD2. Per the germline V gene, CDR1 is SGHTA and CDR2 is FQGNSA. After removal of 1 base from V and 6 bases from J, the junction contained 5 bases not matched to a gene. The CDR3 is 15 amino acids. The CDR3 sequence is CASSLDTSGRGEQYF. DNA of the CDR3: TGTGCCAGCAGCTTAGATACTAGCGGGAGAGGCGAGCAGTACTTC.